This T cell receptor (beta chain) was documented in a study of shared clonotypes between healthy human individuals. Overall study results and limits: Sorted-subset sequencing was shown by rarefaction to be incomplete despite large depth.

With regard to this clone: Its specificity is not known.

The repertoire was sequenced with immunoSEQ multiplex PCR; TCRdb's copy has only in-frame clones and lacks some. The data contain 550,000 to 850,000 clones, 74% of them singletons. The ends lost 4 bases at V and 2 bases at J; junction bases unmatched: 8. The CDR3 spans 15 residues. From germline, CDR1 is SGHRS and CDR2 YFSETQ. V gene TRBV5-1 combines with J gene TRBJ1-1, with TRBD1 matching over 7 bases. This TCR derives from a woman aged 25 to 39 in good health. Sequenced: memory CD4+ T cells sorted from blood. Subset in this sample: CD45RA-negative fraction. CDR3 in DNA: TGCGCCAGCAGCACGAGGACAGGCTCTAACACTGAAGCTTTCTTT. Translated: CASSTRTGSNTEAFF.